Each of the 10 T cell receptor beta chains below was sequenced from the same sample in a study of cytomegalovirus exposure and HLA in healthy donors. The PCR used 60 Vbeta and 13 Jbeta primers. Sequencing was performed with immunoSEQ multiplex PCR; in TCRdb, only in-frame clones are kept and a portion is missing. This sample carries about 100,000 clones, approximately 71% of them seen once, and the ten largest clones take around 16%. Sequenced: PBMCs. These receptors were obtained from a woman aged 18-29 years in good health and CMV-seropositive.

This chain uses TRBV19 with TRBJ1-2; D remains unclear. CDR1 LNHDA and CDR2 SQIVND come from the germline V gene (reference sequence). Trimming removed 1 base at V and 7 bases at J, with 7 bases between. The CDR3 is made up of 12 amino acids. CDR3 coding DNA: TGTGCCAGTAGTATAGTTCCGGGTGGCTACACCTTC. This sequence encodes CASSIVPGGYTF. Complete variable domain (other parts from reference TRBV19 and TRBJ1-2): DGGITQSPKYLFRKEGQNVTLSCEQNLNHDAMYWYRQDPGQGLRLIYYSQIVNDFQKGDIAEGYSVSREKKESFPLTVTSAQKNPTAFYLCASSIVPGGYTFGSGTRLTVV.

The chain joins TRBV18 to TRBJ2-5; no firm D call. CDR3 size: 11 residues. Trimming took off 3 bases at V and 4 bases at J, with 3 bases between the two ends. In germline, CDR1 is KGHSH, CDR2 LQKENI. The CDR3 DNA follows: TGTGCCAGCTCACCGAGAGAGACCCAGTACTTC. Protein product: CASSPRETQYF.

V usage is TRBV6-5 and J usage is TRBJ2-5; the D gene is possibly TRBD2 (6 bases). CDR1 is MNHEY, CDR2 SVGAGI, per germline. The CDR3 loop spans 15 amino acids. Deletions cut 2 bases from V and 1 base from J, with 11 bases between. CDR3 DNA: TGTGCCAGCAGTTACGGGGGGTTACTCCAAGAGACCCAGTACTTC. Translated: CASSYGGLLQETQYF.

For this clone: The junction differs from germline at one of its ends, possibly a read error. This chain uses TRBV7-7 with TRBJ2-2, with 9 positions matching TRBD2. CDR3 size: 17 residues. Germline assignment: CDR1 SSHAT and CDR2 FNYEAQ (reference sequence). CDR3: CASSKGLALKGTGELFF. The DNA for the CDR3 is TGTGCTAGCAGCAAGGGACTAGCTCTAAAGGGCACCGGGGAGCTGTTTTTT.

The genes are TRBV7-2 and TRBJ1-3; D is uncertain. The CDR3 is 15 amino acids. Per germline, CDR1 SGHTA and CDR2 FQGNSA. V dropped 5 bases and J dropped 2 bases, with 13 bases sitting between them. CDR3 sequence reads: CASSQRTPPGNTIYF. The CDR3, as DNA: TGTGCCAGCAGCCAAAGAACTCCTCCTGGAAACACCATATATTTT.

This clone was picked up a small number of times. The rearrangement uses TRBV4-1 and TRBJ1-2; TRBD1 agrees at 7 bases. Trimming cost V 4 bases and J 4 bases; bases outside gene matches: 6. This CDR3 has 14 residues. The germline V gene has CDR1 MGHRA and CDR2 YSYEKL. Written as DNA, the CDR3 is TGCGCCAGCAGCCTAGTCCGGGACAGCTATGGCTACACCTTC. Protein: CASSLVRDSYGYTF.

This rearrangement joins TRBV6-5 to TRBJ2-7; TRBD1 aligns across 8 bases. After removal of 2 bases from V and 5 bases from J, the junction contained 8 bases not matched to a gene. CDR3 length: 15 residues. The germline CDR1 and CDR2 sequences are MNHEY and SVGAGI. The CDR3 protein is CASSYRDRSSDEQYF. CDR3 DNA sequence: TGTGCCAGCAGTTACAGGGACAGGAGTTCGGACGAGCAGTACTTC.

This clone was seen a handful of times. V usage is TRBV10-3 and J usage is TRBJ2-7; 9 nucleotides line up with TRBD2. The CDR3 contains 16 residues. The J segment lost 6 bases and the V segment lost 3 bases, leaving 12 bases of the junction unmatched. Germline CDR1 ENHRY, CDR2 SYGVKD. The CDR3 DNA sequence: TGTGCCATCAGTGACAGGGGGACGCGGGGGGGTGGCGAGCAGTACTTC. Translating it yields CAISDRGTRGGGEQYF.

This chain uses TRBV7-2 with TRBJ2-3; the match to TRBD2 covers 16 bases. The germline CDR1 and CDR2 sequences are SGHTA and FQGNSA. J gave up 6 bases and V 4 bases, and 7 bases lay outside the gene matches. The CDR3 extends over 17 amino acids. This CDR3 reads CASSSGTSGRARDTQYF. The CDR3 DNA is TGTGCCAGCAGCTCCGGGACTAGCGGGAGGGCCAGGGATACGCAGTATTTT.

This clone was picked up a small number of times. The rearrangement joins TRBV4-1 to TRBJ1-2; D is ambiguous. The CDR3 is 16 residues long. Per the germline V gene, CDR1 is MGHRA and CDR2 is YSYEKL. V lost 1 base to trimming and J lost 7 bases, with 19 bases between them. In DNA form, the CDR3 reads TGCGCCAGCAGCCAAGGTGCGGGCTCCGGCCCCTCTGGCTACACCTTC. This translates into CASSQGAGSGPSGYTF.